The 17 T cell receptor beta chains reported below all come from one sample, sequenced in a study of blood T cell repertoires in COVID-19. The data were produced by immunoSEQ multiplex PCR, yet TCRdb's version contains in-frame clones alone and is incomplete. Of hundreds of thousands of clones listed, 85% are singletons. The sample was peripheral blood. Source of these receptors: a woman younger than 35 with acute or convalescent COVID-19.

V and J are TRBV28 and TRBJ1-2; no clear D gene. The germline V and J ends were trimmed by 5 bases and 3 bases, with 16 bases remaining between them. The germline V gene has CDR1 MDHEN and CDR2 SYDVKM. The CDR3 sequence is 15 residues long. CDR3 region: CASSPPRGEYYGYTF. The CDR3 region has the DNA TGTGCCAGCAGTCCACCCCGGGGAGAGTACTATGGCTACACCTTC.

The chain carries TRBV4-1 and TRBJ1-3, with D unclear. Germline CDR1 is MGHRA and CDR2 is YSYEKL. V lost 4 bases, J lost 0 bases, and 13 bases lay in between. This CDR3 is built from 16 residues. The CDR3 bases are TGCGCCAGCAGCCCAGCGCAAACGATCTCTGGAAACACCATATATTTT. It is translated as CASSPAQTISGNTIYF.

The CDR3 coding sequence is TGTGCCAGCAGCCAAGGCGCAGGGAGGTCCTATGGCTACACCTTC. As protein: CASSQGAGRSYGYTF. This chain connects TRBV3-1 (or the pseudogene TRBV3-2) to TRBJ1-2, with a weak D call TRBD1 (5 bases). CDR1 LGHDT and CDR2 YNNKEL come from the germline V gene (reference sequence). V was shortened by 1 base and J by 4 bases, with 13 bases between the two germline ends. The CDR3 totals 15 residues.

The rearrangement uses TRBV3-1 (or the pseudogene TRBV3-2) and TRBJ2-5; no clear D. The germline CDR1 and CDR2 sequences are LGHDT and YNNKEL (reference sequence). V was pared by 1 base and J by 3 bases, with 12 bases between. The length of the CDR3 is 15 residues. CDR3 in DNA: TGTGCCAGCAGCCAAGCGTCCGAGGCGGAAGAGACCCAGTACTTC. Protein sequence: CASSQASEAEETQYF.

This clone was detected many times. The chain has TRBV2 and TRBJ2-6, with TRBD1 identical over 10 bases. V lost 7 bases to trimming and J lost 0 bases; unmatched junction nucleotides: 9. CDR3 length: 18 residues. Germline assignment: CDR1 SNHLY and CDR2 FYNNEI. CDR3 sequence reads: CASNFRTGGHSGANVLTF. As DNA, the CDR3 is TGTGCCAGCAATTTCAGGACAGGGGGACACTCTGGGGCCAACGTCCTGACTTTC.

The chain has TRBV11-2 and TRBJ1-1; 8 bases match TRBD1. V was pared by 1 base and J by 3 bases, with 4 bases of the junction left unmatched. In germline, CDR1 is SGHAT, CDR2 FQNNGV. There are 15 residues in the CDR3. The DNA of the CDR3 is TGTGCCAGCAGCTTAGCTGCAGGGGGCTACACTGAAGCTTTCTTT. Protein product: CASSLAAGGYTEAFF.

This chain links TRBV4-2 with TRBJ2-7, with TRBD2 identical over 7 bases. CDR1 and CDR2 from the germline V gene are LGHNA and YNFKEQ. V lost 0 bases and J lost 3; bases outside the gene matches: 8. CDR3 length: 16 amino acids. The CDR3 DNA reads as TGTGCCAGCAGCCAAGAACCTGGGGACTACAACTACGAGCAGTACTTC. It specifies CASSQEPGDYNYEQYF.

The genes are TRBV2 and TRBJ2-3; TRBD2 agrees at 10 bases. The CDR3 totals 15 residues. J lost 5 bases, V lost 4 bases, and 6 bases had no gene match. CDR1 SNHLY and CDR2 FYNNEI come from the germline V gene. The CDR3 DNA sequence: TGTGCCAGCAGTGTGACTAGCGGGCCGGGAGATACGCAGTATTTT. This gives the protein CASSVTSGPGDTQYF. Drawing the rest from reference TRBV2 and TRBJ2-3, the complete variable domain is EPEVTQTPSHQVTQMGQEVILRCVPISNHLYFYWYRQILGQKVEFLVSFYNNEISEKSEIFDDQFSVERPDGSNFTLKIRSTKLEDSAMYFCASSVTSGPGDTQYFGPGTRLTVL.

This clone was counted a few times. The chain uses TRBV6-5 and TRBJ2-5; D is perhaps TRBD2 (6 bases). Germline V gene sequence: CDR1 MNHEY, CDR2 SVGAGI. V lost 6 bases and J lost 4, with 12 bases in between. The CDR3 is 13 amino acids. As DNA, the CDR3 is TGTGCCAGCAGACCCGGGGGTGGAGAGACCCAGTACTTC. Its translation: CASRPGGGETQYF.

The chain links TRBV18 to TRBJ1-1; the D gene is possibly TRBD1 (5 bases). CDR3 length: 14 residues. Germline CDR1 reads KGHSH; CDR2 reads LQKENI. Trimming shortened V by 6 bases and J by 1 base, and 12 bases separated the two germline ends. The CDR3 is CASSQMQGNTEAFF. The CDR3 DNA is TGTGCCAGCTCGCAGATGCAGGGGAACACTGAAGCTTTCTTT.

CDR3 bases: TGTGCCAGCTCACCACCGACCCTGGGGGCCGACACTGAAGCTTTCTTT. Protein product: CASSPPTLGADTEAFF. The chain carries TRBV18 and TRBJ1-1; TRBD1 might be the D (6 bases). From germline, CDR1 is KGHSH and CDR2 LQKENI. V was shortened by 0 bases and J by 3 bases, with 14 bases between the two germline ends. CDR3 size: 16 residues.

The V gene is TRBV1, the J gene TRBJ2-1; no check of the table's D call, TRBD2, against the DNA was made. TRBV1 is a listed pseudogene. The CDR3 is 18 amino acids. The CDR3 reads CTSSHPGDRQSSYNEQFF. CDR3 DNA sequence: TGCACCAGCAGCCACCCGGGAGACAGACAGAGCTCCTACAATGAGCAGTTCTTC.

The rearrangement links TRBV30 to TRBJ2-1; maybe TRBD1 (5 bases). The CDR3 loop spans 14 amino acids. Trimming pared 4 bases from V and 7 bases from J, leaving 17 bases between. Germline CDR1 and CDR2: GTSNPN and SVGIG (reference sequence). As DNA, the CDR3 is TGTGCCTGGAATCAGGGCTTCAATTTGAATGAGCAGTTCTTC. Its protein product is CAWNQGFNLNEQFF.

This chain uses TRBV4-1 with TRBJ1-1, with TRBD1 matching over 9 bases. J lost 1 base, V lost 7 bases, and 13 bases had no gene match. Germline V gives CDR1 MGHRA, CDR2 YSYEKL. The CDR3 is 17 amino acids. In nucleotides, the CDR3 is TGCGCCAGCATCTCACCCAATTCGGGACAGGGGAACACTGAAGCTTTCTTT. This sequence encodes CASISPNSGQGNTEAFF.

The chain carries TRBV2 and TRBJ1-1, with D possibly TRBD1 on 5 matching bases. Germline V lookup: CDR1 SNHLY, CDR2 FYNNEI. This CDR3 has 12 residues. The CDR3 loop is CDTLGGNTEAFF. The CDR3 DNA follows: TGTGACACACTGGGGGGGAACACTGAAGCTTTCTTT.

This chain connects TRBV3-1 (or the pseudogene TRBV3-2) to TRBJ1-1, with D uncertain. There are 14 residues in the CDR3. CDR1 is LGHDT, CDR2 YNNKEL, per germline (reference sequence). Trimming pared 0 bases from V and 7 bases from J, leaving 12 bases between. In nucleotides, the CDR3 is TGTGCCAGCAGCCAAGATAGAGGCACAAGTGAAGCTTTCTTT. This gives the protein CASSQDRGTSEAFF.

The gene calls are TRBV28 and TRBJ2-1; D gene ambiguous. From germline, CDR1 is MDHEN and CDR2 SYDVKM. The germline V and J ends were trimmed by 7 bases and 7 bases, with 14 bases remaining between them. CDR3 length equals 13 residues. The chain's CDR3 is CASNVGARNEQFF. DNA of the CDR3: TGTGCCAGCAACGTTGGAGCGAGGAATGAGCAGTTCTTC.